This TCR beta chain comes out of a study of T cells expressing NK-cell markers. Across the whole study: Sequenced donors, eight in total, included seven who were HCMV-seropositive and one who was seronegative. The study, taken as a whole, reports: Nothing established the HCMV specificity of expanded NKG2C+ T cell clones.

After re-calling the 5' RACE reads, TCRdb lists one entry per CDR3 protein, DNA absent. The sample totals about 550,000 distinct CDR3 sequences. This CDR3 contains 14 residues. Germline values: CDR1 SGHTA, CDR2 FQGNSA. About this clonotype: Its antigen is not identified.

This chain joins TRBV7-2 and TRBJ1-2; TCRdb designates TRBD1, a call that cannot be tested without DNA. This TCR was recovered from a man aged 18 to 29 in good health. Source material: blood T cells: a sorted CD56 or NKG2C T cell subset, CD4+ or CD8+ T cells, or bulk PBMC T cells (not recorded which). This CDR3 reads CASSTGRTEYGYTF. The whole variable domain, filled in from reference TRBV7-2 and TRBJ1-2, reads GAGVSQSPSNKVTEKGKDVELRCDPISGHTALYWYRQSLGQGLEFLIYFQGNSAPDKSGLPSDRFSAERTGGSVSTLTIQRTQQEDSAVYLCASSTGRTEYGYTFGSGTRLTVV.